These T cell receptor beta chains were read from a single sample in a study of CD4 T cells in relation to SARS-CoV-2 and coronaviruses. Some clones are missing from TCRdb's copy, which holds only in-frame ones; the method was immunoSEQ multiplex PCR. The sample yields tens of thousands of clones, more than 60% seen once. Their specific antigens are unknown. Sequencing used memory CD4+ T cells from PBMCs, cultured in vitro. These receptors originate from an adult with COVID-19. Each CDR3 is given with its conserved first and last residue. D genes are given only for firm matches. Not every row has a clone size; where given, it reads once, few, many or a size class.

V gene,D gene,clone size,J gene,CDR3 protein,CDR3 DNA
TRBV6-2/TRBV6-3,TRBD2,-,TRBJ2-7,CASSYSTSAYEQYF,TGTGCCAGCAGTTACTCGACTAGCGCCTACGAGCAGTACTTC
TRBV24-1,TRBD1,-,TRBJ2-3,CATSTTGGGTDTQYF,TGTGCCACCAGTACCACAGGGGGTGGTACAGATACGCAGTATTTT
TRBV20-1,-,-,TRBJ2-5,CSARAENPMYF,TGCAGTGCTAGAGCGGAGAACCCCATGTACTTC
TRBV4-1,TRBD2,-,TRBJ2-3,CASSQYSGVTDTQYF,TGCGCCAGCAGCCAATACAGCGGGGTCACAGATACGCAGTATTTT
TRBV9,-,-,TRBJ2-3,CASSANTYRGDTQYF,TGTGCCAGCAGCGCCAACACTTACCGAGGGGATACGCAGTATTTT
TRBV7-2,-,-,TRBJ2-7,CASSLGTSWEQYF,TGTGCCAGCAGCTTAGGTACTAGTTGGGAGCAGTACTTC
TRBV7-6,-,-,TRBJ2-1,CASSLFRGSPGNEQFF,TGTGCCAGCAGCTTATTTCGAGGTAGCCCCGGCAATGAGCAGTTCTTC
TRBV11-2,-,-,TRBJ1-2,CASSLGQIYGYTF,TGTGCCAGCAGCTTAGGGCAGATCTATGGCTACACCTTC
TRBV20-1,-,-,TRBJ2-3,CSAGETTDTQYF,TGCAGTGCTGGTGAAACCACAGATACGCAGTATTTT
TRBV12-2,-,-,TRBJ2-1,CASRLRLAGGENEQFF,TGTGCAAGTCGCTTAAGGCTAGCGGGAGGTGAGAATGAGCAGTTCTTC
TRBV29-1,TRBD1,-,TRBJ1-4,CSARQGGEKLFF,TGCAGCGCCCGACAGGGTGGTGAAAAACTGTTTTTT
TRBV12-3/TRBV12-4,-,few,TRBJ2-7,CASSRTYEQYF,TGTGCCAGCAGCCGGACCTACGAGCAGTACTTC
TRBV19,-,few,TRBJ1-5,CASSYRAGNQPQHF,TGTGCCAGTAGTTACAGGGCTGGCAATCAGCCCCAGCATTTT
TRBV9,-,-,TRBJ1-3,CASSVGRQTGNTIYF,TGTGCCAGCAGCGTAGGGCGGCAGACTGGAAACACCATATATTTT
TRBV19,-,few,TRBJ2-4,CASSILDSKNIQYF,TGTGCCAGTAGTATACTCGACAGCAAAAACATTCAGTACTTC
TRBV9,TRBD2,-,TRBJ2-3,CASSSSGPVTDTQYF,TGTGCCAGCAGCAGTAGCGGGCCCGTCACAGATACGCAGTATTTT
TRBV2,-,-,TRBJ2-5,CASRGTSYSKETQYF,TGTGCCAGCAGAGGGACGTCGTATTCCAAAGAGACCCAGTACTTC
TRBV7-3,TRBD1,-,TRBJ2-1,CASSLIGTGTYNEQFF,TGTGCCAGCAGCTTAATAGGGACAGGGACCTACAATGAGCAGTTCTTC
TRBV6-5,TRBD2,once,TRBJ2-7,CASRKAASGTYEQYF,TGTGCCAGCAGGAAAGCGGCTAGCGGGACCTACGAGCAGTACTTC
TRBV5-1,-,-,TRBJ2-5,CASSLAGDTPTQYF,TGCGCCAGCAGCTTGGCGGGAGATACACCGACCCAGTACTTC
TRBV29-1,-,-,TRBJ2-4,CSVEQGINIQYF,TGCAGCGTTGAACAGGGGATTAACATTCAGTACTTC
TRBV7-8,-,-,TRBJ2-4,CASSLPGAGSKNIQYF,TGTGCCAGCAGCCTCCCGGGGGCAGGTTCAAAAAACATTCAGTACTTC
TRBV18,TRBD1,-,TRBJ1-5,CASSPRDRPNQPQHF,TGTGCCAGCTCACCACGGGACAGGCCCAATCAGCCCCAGCATTTT
TRBV29-1,TRBD2,-,TRBJ2-1,CSVEGSTSGATYNEQFF,TGCAGCGTTGAAGGAAGCACTAGCGGGGCGACCTACAATGAGCAGTTCTTC
TRBV2,-,-,TRBJ1-2,CASSDRVSSGYTF,TGTGCCAGCAGTGATCGGGTTAGTAGTGGCTACACCTTC
TRBV7-3,-,-,TRBJ2-1,CASSLRGPLVAGEYNEQFF,TGTGCCAGCAGCTTAAGAGGGCCTCTGGTGGCAGGGGAGTACAATGAGCAGTTCTTC
TRBV5-1,TRBD1,-,TRBJ1-2,CASSPDRAGYTF,TGCGCCAGCAGCCCGGACAGGGCTGGCTACACCTTC
TRBV5-1,TRBD2,-,TRBJ2-7,CASSLEPSGGYEQYF,TGCGCCAGCAGCTTGGAGCCTAGCGGGGGCTACGAGCAGTACTTC
TRBV2,TRBD1,-,TRBJ1-3,CASSEDRAGGNTIYF,TGTGCCAGCAGTGAGGACAGGGCGGGTGGAAACACCATATATTTT
TRBV7-9,-,-,TRBJ2-7,CASSQPGWPPIFYEQYF,TGTGCCAGCAGCCAACCTGGCTGGCCTCCCATATTCTACGAGCAGTACTTC
TRBV6-5,-,-,TRBJ1-2,CASRPDFRYGYTF,TGTGCCAGCAGACCAGATTTCCGCTATGGCTACACCTTC
TRBV5-4,-,large,TRBJ2-7,CASSPQQAPGEQYF,TGTGCCAGCAGCCCCCAGCAGGCCCCGGGCGAGCAGTACTTC
TRBV5-1,-,few,TRBJ2-3,CASSGQVGTDTQYF,TGCGCCAGCAGCGGCCAGGTCGGCACAGATACGCAGTATTTT
TRBV3-1/TRBV3-2,TRBD2,-,TRBJ2-2,CASSLLAGGPTGELFF,TGTGCCAGCAGCCTTCTAGCGGGAGGGCCCACCGGGGAGCTGTTTTTT
TRBV28,TRBD1,-,TRBJ2-7,CASSSRQGQRYEQYF,TGTGCCAGCAGTTCACGACAGGGTCAGAGGTACGAGCAGTACTTC
TRBV27,-,few,TRBJ1-2,CASSLSMAGPANYGYTF,TGTGCCAGCAGTTTATCGATGGCCGGGCCGGCCAACTATGGCTACACCTTC
TRBV6-1,TRBD1,-,TRBJ2-3,CASRETGGTSTDTQYF,TGTGCCAGCAGGGAAACAGGGGGCACTAGCACAGATACGCAGTATTTT
TRBV12-3/TRBV12-4,-,once,TRBJ1-5,CASSLRSDQPQHF,TGTGCCAGCAGTTTACGTTCGGATCAGCCCCAGCATTTT
TRBV30,-,few,TRBJ2-2,CAWTRLGAGELFF,TGTGCCTGGACCCGGTTGGGCGCCGGGGAGCTGTTTTTT
TRBV7-6,TRBD1,few,TRBJ2-7,CASRSQGASYEQYF,TGTGCCAGCAGGTCACAGGGGGCGTCCTACGAGCAGTACTTC
TRBV30,-,few,TRBJ1-1,CAWSVQIGNTEAFF,TGTGCCTGGAGTGTTCAGATAGGCAACACTGAAGCTTTCTTT
TRBV19,TRBD1,-,TRBJ2-7,CASSYSGTGSYEQYF,TGTGCCAGTAGCTACTCCGGGACAGGGTCCTACGAGCAGTACTTC
TRBV11-2,TRBD2,-,TRBJ2-5,CASSWGGSTQETQYF,TGTGCCAGCAGCTGGGGAGGGTCTACTCAAGAGACCCAGTACTTC
TRBV19,-,-,TRBJ2-1,CASSREARTYNEQFF,TGTGCCAGTAGTAGGGAGGCTCGGACTTACAATGAGCAGTTCTTC
TRBV19,-,-,TRBJ2-2,CASSIGVGPLNTGELFF,TGTGCCAGTAGTATAGGAGTGGGGCCCCTAAACACCGGGGAGCTGTTTTTT
TRBV10-3,TRBD1,-,TRBJ2-7,CASRILPGQPYEQYF,TGTGCCTCCCGTATACTCCCGGGACAGCCCTACGAGCAGTACTTC
TRBV5-1,TRBD2,-,TRBJ2-3,CASSLEGTSGSLDTQYF,TGCGCCAGCAGCTTGGAGGGTACTAGCGGGAGTTTAGATACGCAGTATTTT
TRBV24-1,TRBD1,few,TRBJ1-2,CATSDLLPGQGFRYTF,TGTGCCACCAGTGATTTGTTGCCGGGACAGGGGTTTCGCTACACCTTC
TRBV7-9,TRBD2,-,TRBJ2-7,CASSRTSGSSYEQYF,TGTGCCAGCAGCAGGACTAGCGGGAGCTCCTACGAGCAGTACTTC
TRBV12-3/TRBV12-4,-,-,TRBJ1-2,CASSAGRSYGYTF,TGTGCCAGCAGTGCGGGACGGAGCTATGGCTACACCTTC
TRBV4-2,-,few,TRBJ2-7,CASSQDTDSEQYF,TGTGCCAGCAGCCAAGATACGGACAGCGAGCAGTACTTC
TRBV5-6,-,-,TRBJ2-6,CASIKWGREPGANVLTF,TGTGCCAGCATCAAGTGGGGGCGGGAGCCTGGGGCCAACGTCCTGACTTTC
TRBV29-1,-,-,TRBJ1-1,CSAHDRNTEAFF,TGCAGCGCACATGACAGAAACACTGAAGCTTTCTTT
TRBV2,-,-,TRBJ1-5,CASGRHLSGNQPQHF,TGTGCCAGCGGGAGGCACTTATCGGGCAATCAGCCCCAGCATTTT
TRBV3-1/TRBV3-2,-,-,TRBJ2-7,CASSPIRGYEQYF,TGTGCCAGCAGCCCGATCAGGGGTTACGAGCAGTACTTC
TRBV18,-,-,TRBJ2-3,CASSVYGSGSTDTQYF,TGTGCCAGCTCAGTCTATGGGAGCGGGAGCACAGATACGCAGTATTTT
TRBV6-5,TRBD1,-,TRBJ1-2,CASRQGAGGYTF,TGTGCCAGCAGGCAGGGGGCGGGAGGCTACACCTTC